This passage covers 3 T cell receptor beta chains from one sample sequenced in a study of beta chain features in type 1 diabetes. Expressed TCRB transcripts were sequenced because the entire RNA isolate underwent reverse transcription. Profiled with immunoSEQ multiplex PCR; TCRdb holds only in-frame clones, not every one. The table records around 300,000 clones, 8% of them present only once. The sequenced material came from central memory CD4+ T cells from blood. Receptors originate from a woman between 18 and 29 years old in good health.

The CDR3 loop reads CASSEGNRGETQYF. DNA of the CDR3: TGTGCCAGCAGTGAAGGAAACAGGGGAGAGACCCAGTACTTC. The chain uses TRBV25-1 and TRBJ2-5, with 7 bases matching TRBD1. The germline CDR1 and CDR2 sequences are MGHDK and SYGVNS. The length of the CDR3 is 14 residues. The trim removed 2 bases at V and 4 bases at J, leaving 4 bases unmatched.

V and J are TRBV9 and TRBJ1-4; 8 positions match TRBD1. Germline loops: CDR1 SGDLS, CDR2 YYNGEE. V shed 0 bases and J 8 bases; nucleotides not matched to a gene: 6. The CDR3 is 15 residues long. CDR3 in amino acids: CASSVVGTGGEKLFF. The DNA for the CDR3 is TGTGCCAGCAGCGTAGTTGGGACAGGTGGGGAAAAACTGTTTTTT.

This clone occurred a few times. The same CDR3 is also encoded by other DNA sequences in this sample. This rearrangement joins TRBV7-9 to TRBJ1-2; tentative D call: TRBD1 (6 bases). This CDR3 has 13 residues. CDR1 and CDR2 from the germline V gene are SEHNR and FQNEAQ (reference sequence). Trimming took 2 bases from V and 2 from J, leaving 6 bases between them. CDR3 protein: CASSLQGNYGYTF. The CDR3 DNA sequence: TGTGCCAGCAGCTTACAGGGGAACTATGGCTACACCTTC.